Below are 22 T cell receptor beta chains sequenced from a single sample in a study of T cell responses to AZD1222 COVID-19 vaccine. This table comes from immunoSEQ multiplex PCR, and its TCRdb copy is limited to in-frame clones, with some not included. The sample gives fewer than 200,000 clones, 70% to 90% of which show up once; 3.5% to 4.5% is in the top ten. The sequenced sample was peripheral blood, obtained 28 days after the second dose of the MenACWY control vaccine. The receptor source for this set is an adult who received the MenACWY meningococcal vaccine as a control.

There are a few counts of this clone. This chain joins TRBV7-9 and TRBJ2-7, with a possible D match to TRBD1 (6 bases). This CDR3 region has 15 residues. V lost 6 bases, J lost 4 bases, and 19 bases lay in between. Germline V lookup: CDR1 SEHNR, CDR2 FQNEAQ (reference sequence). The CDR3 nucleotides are TGTGCCAGCAGTCGTGGACAGACAGGTTCTTACGAGCAGTACTTC. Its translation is CASSRGQTGSYEQYF.

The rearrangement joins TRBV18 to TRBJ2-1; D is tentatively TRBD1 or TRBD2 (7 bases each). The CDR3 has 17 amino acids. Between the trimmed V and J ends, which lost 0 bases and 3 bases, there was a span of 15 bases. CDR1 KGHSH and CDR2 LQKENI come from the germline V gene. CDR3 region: CASSPPQGGSVYNEQFF. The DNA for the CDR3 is TGTGCCAGCTCACCACCGCAGGGGGGGTCGGTCTACAATGAGCAGTTCTTC.

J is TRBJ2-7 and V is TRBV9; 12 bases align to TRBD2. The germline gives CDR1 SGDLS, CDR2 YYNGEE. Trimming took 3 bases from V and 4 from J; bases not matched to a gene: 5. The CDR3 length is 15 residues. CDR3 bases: TGTGCCAGCAGCGCTAGACTAGCGGGAGTTTACGAGCAGTACTTC. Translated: CASSARLAGVYEQYF.

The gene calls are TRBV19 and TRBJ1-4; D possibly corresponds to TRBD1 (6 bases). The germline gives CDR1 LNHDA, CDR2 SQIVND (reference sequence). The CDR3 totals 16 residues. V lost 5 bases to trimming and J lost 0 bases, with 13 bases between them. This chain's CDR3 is CASSFGQRSTNEKLFF. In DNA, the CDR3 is TGTGCCAGTAGTTTCGGACAGCGCTCAACTAATGAAAAACTGTTTTTT.

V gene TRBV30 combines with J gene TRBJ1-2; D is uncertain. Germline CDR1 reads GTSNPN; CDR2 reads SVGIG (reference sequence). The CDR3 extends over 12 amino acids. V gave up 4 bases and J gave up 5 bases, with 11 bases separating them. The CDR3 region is CAWTGYWYGYTF. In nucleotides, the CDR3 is TGTGCCTGGACAGGTTATTGGTATGGCTACACCTTC.

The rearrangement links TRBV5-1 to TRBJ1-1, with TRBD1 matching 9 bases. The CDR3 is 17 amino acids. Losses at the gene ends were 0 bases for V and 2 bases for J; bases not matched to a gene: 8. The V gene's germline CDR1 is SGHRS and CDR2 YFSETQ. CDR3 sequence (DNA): TGCGCCAGCAGCTTGGTGGGACAGGGCCTCTCCAACACTGAAGCTTTCTTT. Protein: CASSLVGQGLSNTEAFF.

The chain's CDR3 is CASREDRVAGELFF. In DNA form, the CDR3 reads TGTGCCAGCAGGGAGGACAGGGTGGCCGGGGAGCTGTTTTTT. This chain connects TRBV6-5 to TRBJ2-2, with TRBD1 matching over 8 bases. With V trimmed by 6 bases and J by 6 bases, 6 bases remained unmatched. CDR3 length equals 14 residues. CDR1 and CDR2 (germline): MNHEY, SVGAGI.

CDR3 sequence reads: CASRGTPEGDTEAFF. CDR3 coding DNA: TGTGCCAGCAGGGGGACACCTGAGGGGGACACTGAAGCTTTCTTT. The chain links TRBV6-5 to TRBJ1-1, with D tentatively TRBD1 (6 bases). Trimming pared 6 bases from V and 3 bases from J, leaving 17 bases between. This CDR3 has 15 amino acids. Germline values: CDR1 MNHEY, CDR2 SVGAGI.

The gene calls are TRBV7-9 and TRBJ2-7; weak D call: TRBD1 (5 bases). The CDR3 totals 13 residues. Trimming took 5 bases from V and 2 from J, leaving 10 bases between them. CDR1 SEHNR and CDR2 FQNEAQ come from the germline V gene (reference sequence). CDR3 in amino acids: CASSQTVPYEQYF. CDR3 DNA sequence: TGTGCCAGCAGCCAGACAGTTCCCTACGAGCAGTACTTC.

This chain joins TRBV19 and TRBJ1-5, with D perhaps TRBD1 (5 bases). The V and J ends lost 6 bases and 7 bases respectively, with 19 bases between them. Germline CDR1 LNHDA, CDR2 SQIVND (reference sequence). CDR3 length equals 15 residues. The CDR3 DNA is TGTGCCAGTAGACCATGGGGGAACCAAAAGCAGCCCCAGCATTTT. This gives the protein CASRPWGNQKQPQHF.

The chain's CDR3 is CAIGAQGANYGYTF. The DNA of the CDR3 is TGTGCCATCGGTGCTCAGGGGGCGAACTATGGCTACACCTTC. The chain employs TRBV10-3 and TRBJ1-2, with 8 bases lining up with TRBD1. The CDR3 contains 14 residues. The V gene end was trimmed by 8 bases and the J gene end by 2 bases; junction bases not matched to a gene: 7. Germline V gene lookup returns CDR1 ENHRY and CDR2 SYGVKD.

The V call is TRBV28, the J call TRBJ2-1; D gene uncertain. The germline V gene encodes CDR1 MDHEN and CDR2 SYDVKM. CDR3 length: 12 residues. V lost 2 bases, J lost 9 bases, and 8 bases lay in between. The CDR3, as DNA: TGTGCCAGCAGTTTAAACGGCGCTGAGCAGTTCTTC. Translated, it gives CASSLNGAEQFF.

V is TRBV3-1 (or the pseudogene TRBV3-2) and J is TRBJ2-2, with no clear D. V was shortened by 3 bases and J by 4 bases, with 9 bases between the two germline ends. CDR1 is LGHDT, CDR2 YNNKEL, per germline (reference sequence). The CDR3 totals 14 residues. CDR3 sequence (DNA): TGTGCCAGCAGCCAGGGGTCGGGCACCGGGGAGCTGTTTTTT. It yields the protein CASSQGSGTGELFF.

CDR3 coding DNA: TGCGCCAGCAGCCAAGAATTAGGACTAGCGTTCCACAAAAACATTCAGTACTTC. Translated: CASSQELGLAFHKNIQYF. The chain has TRBV4-3 and TRBJ2-4; 9 bases are a match to TRBD2. Looked up from germline, CDR1 is LGHNA and CDR2 is YSLEER. J was trimmed by 3 bases and V by 0 bases; bases with no gene match: 9. There are 18 residues in the CDR3.

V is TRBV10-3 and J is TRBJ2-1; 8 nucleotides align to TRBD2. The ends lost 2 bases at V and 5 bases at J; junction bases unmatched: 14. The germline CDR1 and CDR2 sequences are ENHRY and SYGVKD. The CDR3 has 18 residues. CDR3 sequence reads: CAISEPFVSSGRNNEQFF. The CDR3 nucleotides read TGTGCCATCAGTGAGCCTTTTGTTTCGAGCGGGAGAAACAATGAGCAGTTCTTC.

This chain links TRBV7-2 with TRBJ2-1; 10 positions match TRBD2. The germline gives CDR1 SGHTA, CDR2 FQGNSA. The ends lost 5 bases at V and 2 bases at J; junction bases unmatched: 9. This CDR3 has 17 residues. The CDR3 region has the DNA TGTGCCAGCAGCCCCGGCTCTAGCGGGAGTCCCTACAATGAGCAGTTCTTC. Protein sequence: CASSPGSSGSPYNEQFF.

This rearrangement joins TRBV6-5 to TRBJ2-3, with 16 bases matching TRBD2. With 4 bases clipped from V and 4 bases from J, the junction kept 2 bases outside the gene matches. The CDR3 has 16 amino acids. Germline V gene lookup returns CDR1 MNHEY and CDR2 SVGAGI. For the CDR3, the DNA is TGTGCCAGCAGTTCGGGACTAGCGGGAGGGGCAGATACGCAGTATTTT. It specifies CASSSGLAGGADTQYF.

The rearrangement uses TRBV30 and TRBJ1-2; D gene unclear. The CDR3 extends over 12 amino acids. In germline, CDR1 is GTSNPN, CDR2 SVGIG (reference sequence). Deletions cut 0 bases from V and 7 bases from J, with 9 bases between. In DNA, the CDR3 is TGTGCCTGGAGTGTATTAGCACCTGGCTACACCTTC. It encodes CAWSVLAPGYTF.

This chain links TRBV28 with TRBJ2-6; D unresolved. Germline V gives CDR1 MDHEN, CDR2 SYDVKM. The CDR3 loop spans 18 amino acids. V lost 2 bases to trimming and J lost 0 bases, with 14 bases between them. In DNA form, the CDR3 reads TGTGCCAGCAGTTTACGCCGCAGCGTTTTCTCTGGGGCCAACGTCCTGACTTTC. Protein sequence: CASSLRRSVFSGANVLTF.

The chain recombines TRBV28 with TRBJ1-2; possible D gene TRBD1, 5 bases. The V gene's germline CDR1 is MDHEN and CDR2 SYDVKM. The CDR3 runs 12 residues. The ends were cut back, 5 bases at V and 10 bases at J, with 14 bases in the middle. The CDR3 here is CASSLPGDDYTF. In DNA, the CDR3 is TGTGCCAGCAGTCTACCGGGGGACGACTACACCTTC.

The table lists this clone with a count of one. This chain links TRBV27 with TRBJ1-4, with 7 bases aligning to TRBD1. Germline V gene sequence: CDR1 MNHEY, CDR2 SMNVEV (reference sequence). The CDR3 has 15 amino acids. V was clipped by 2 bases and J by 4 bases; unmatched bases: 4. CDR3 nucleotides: TGTGCCAGCAGTTTAAGGGACAGACGTAATGAAAAACTGTTTTTT. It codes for CASSLRDRRNEKLFF.

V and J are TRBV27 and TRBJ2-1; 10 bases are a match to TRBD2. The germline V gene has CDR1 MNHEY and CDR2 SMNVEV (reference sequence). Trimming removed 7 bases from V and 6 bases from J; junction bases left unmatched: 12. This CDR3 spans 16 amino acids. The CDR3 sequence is CASIKAVSGRPNEQFF. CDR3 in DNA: TGTGCCAGCATAAAGGCGGTTAGCGGGAGGCCCAATGAGCAGTTCTTC.